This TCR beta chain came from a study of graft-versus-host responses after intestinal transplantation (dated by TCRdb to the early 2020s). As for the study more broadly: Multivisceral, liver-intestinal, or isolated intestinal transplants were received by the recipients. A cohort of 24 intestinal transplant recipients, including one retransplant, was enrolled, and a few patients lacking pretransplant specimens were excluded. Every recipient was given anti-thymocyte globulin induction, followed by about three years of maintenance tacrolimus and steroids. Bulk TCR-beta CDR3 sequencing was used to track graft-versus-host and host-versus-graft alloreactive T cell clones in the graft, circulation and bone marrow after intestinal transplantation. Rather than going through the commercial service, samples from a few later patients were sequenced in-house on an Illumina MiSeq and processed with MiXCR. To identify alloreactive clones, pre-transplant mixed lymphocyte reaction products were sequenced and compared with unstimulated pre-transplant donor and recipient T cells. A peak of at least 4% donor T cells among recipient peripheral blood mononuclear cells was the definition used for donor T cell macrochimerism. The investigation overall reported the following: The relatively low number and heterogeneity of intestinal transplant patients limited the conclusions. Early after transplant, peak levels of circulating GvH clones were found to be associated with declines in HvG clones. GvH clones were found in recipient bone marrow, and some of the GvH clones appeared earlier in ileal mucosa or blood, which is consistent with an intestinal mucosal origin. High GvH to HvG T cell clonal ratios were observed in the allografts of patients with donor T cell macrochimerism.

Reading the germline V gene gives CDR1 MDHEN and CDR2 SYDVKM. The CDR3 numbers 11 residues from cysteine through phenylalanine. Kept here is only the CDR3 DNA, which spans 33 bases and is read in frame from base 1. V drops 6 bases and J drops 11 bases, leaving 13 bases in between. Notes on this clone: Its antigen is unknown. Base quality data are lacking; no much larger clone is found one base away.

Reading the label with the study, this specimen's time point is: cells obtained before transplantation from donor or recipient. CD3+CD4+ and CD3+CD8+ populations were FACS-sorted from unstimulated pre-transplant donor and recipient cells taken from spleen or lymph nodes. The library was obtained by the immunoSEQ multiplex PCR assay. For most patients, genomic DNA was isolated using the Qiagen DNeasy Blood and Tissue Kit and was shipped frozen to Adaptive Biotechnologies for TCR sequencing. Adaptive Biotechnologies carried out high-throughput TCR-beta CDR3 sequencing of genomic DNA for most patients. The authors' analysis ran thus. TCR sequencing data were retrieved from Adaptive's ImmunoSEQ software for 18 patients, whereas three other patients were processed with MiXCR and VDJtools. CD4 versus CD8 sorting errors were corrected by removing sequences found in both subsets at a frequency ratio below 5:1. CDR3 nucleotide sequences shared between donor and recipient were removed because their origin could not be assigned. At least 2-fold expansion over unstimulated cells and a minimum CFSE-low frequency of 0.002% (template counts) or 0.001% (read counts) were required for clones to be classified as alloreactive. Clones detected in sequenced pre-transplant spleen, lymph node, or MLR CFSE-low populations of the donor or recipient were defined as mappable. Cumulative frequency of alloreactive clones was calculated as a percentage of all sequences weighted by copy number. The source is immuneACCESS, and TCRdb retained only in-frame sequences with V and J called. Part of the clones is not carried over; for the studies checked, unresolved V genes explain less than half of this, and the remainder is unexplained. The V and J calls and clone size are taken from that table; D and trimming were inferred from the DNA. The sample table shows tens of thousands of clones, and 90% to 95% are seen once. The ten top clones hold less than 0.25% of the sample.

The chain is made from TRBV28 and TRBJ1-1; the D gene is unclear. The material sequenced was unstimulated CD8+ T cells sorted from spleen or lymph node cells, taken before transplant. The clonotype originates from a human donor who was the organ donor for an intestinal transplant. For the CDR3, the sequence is CASSRTVGAFF. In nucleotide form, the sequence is TGTGCCAGCAGCAGGACCGTAGGGGCTTTCTTT.